The 25 T cell receptor beta chains given below trace back to one sample, sequenced in a study of T cells expressing NK-cell markers. TCRdb reprocessed the 5' RACE reads; each CDR3 protein has one entry and no DNA is given. The sample holds a few hundred thousand distinct CDR3 sequences. Sequencing was done on a sample of blood T cells: a sorted CD56 or NKG2C T cell subset, CD4+ or CD8+ T cells, or bulk PBMC T cells (not recorded which). These receptors were obtained from a man aged 18 to 70 in good health.

The V gene is TRBV6-1, the J gene TRBJ2-5; absent DNA, TCRdb's TRBD1 call cannot be checked. Germline V gives CDR1 MNHNS, CDR2 SASEGT. The CDR3 consists of 15 residues. CDR3 sequence: CASSEARGLQETQYF.

The chain's CDR3 is CASSDRTGEAFF. V gene TRBV6-1 combines with J gene TRBJ1-1; the D call of TRBD1 rests on TCRdb alone, since no DNA is present to check it. The germline V gene has CDR1 MNHNS and CDR2 SASEGT. The CDR3 loop spans 12 amino acids.

CDR3 sequence reads: CASGHPYGGAVGYGYTF. The chain is built from TRBV12-5 and TRBJ1-2; as DNA is missing, the TRBD1 call by TCRdb cannot be tested. Per germline, CDR1 LGHNT and CDR2 FRNRAP. The CDR3 is made up of 17 amino acids.

The J gene is TRBJ2-1, the V gene TRBV28; TCRdb gives TRBD1 as the D gene, but with no DNA this cannot be confirmed. The CDR3 consists of 14 residues. Per the germline V gene, CDR1 is MDHEN and CDR2 is SYDVKM. CDR3 region: CASNRDRAYNEQFF.

The chain carries TRBV28 and TRBJ2-3; the D call from TCRdb, TRBD2, cannot be confirmed without DNA. The CDR3 extends over 17 amino acids. CDR1 and CDR2 from the germline V gene are MDHEN and SYDVKM. This CDR3 is CASRGASGRWGTDTQYF.

The chain carries TRBV5-1 and TRBJ1-2; the D gene TCRdb calls, TRBD1, cannot be checked with no DNA. Germline values: CDR1 SGHRS, CDR2 YFSETQ. The CDR3 spans 14 residues. The CDR3 protein is CASSRDTLNYGYTF.

The chain uses TRBV5-1 and TRBJ1-5; TCRdb's D gene call, TRBD1, goes unchecked for lack of DNA. The CDR3 is made up of 15 amino acids. Germline-derived CDR1 and CDR2 are SGHRS and YFSETQ. CDR3 sequence: CASRPGTGPSQPQHF.

J is TRBJ2-7 and V is TRBV20-1. The CDR3 totals 11 residues. Germline CDR1 reads DFQATT; CDR2 reads SNEGSKA (reference sequence). The CDR3 sequence is CSAQGICEQYF.

V and J are TRBV14 and TRBJ2-3. This CDR3 comprises 15 residues. Germline values: CDR1 SGHDN, CDR2 FVKESK. This CDR3 is CASSQDLGIVDTQYF.

The chain couples TRBV5-1 to TRBJ1-3. The length of the CDR3 is 14 residues. CDR1 is SGHRS, CDR2 YFSETQ, per germline. CDR3 sequence reads: CASSLDRGEGTIYF.

This rearrangement joins TRBV11-1 to TRBJ2-2. This CDR3 has 16 amino acids. Per the germline V gene, CDR1 is SGHAT and CDR2 is FQDESV (reference sequence). The CDR3 loop reads CASSLPITTNTGELFF.

V is TRBV6-4 and J is TRBJ2-1; TCRdb indicates TRBD1, and absent DNA this call remains unverified. The CDR3 loop spans 16 amino acids. The V gene's germline CDR1 is MRHNA and CDR2 SNTAGT. The CDR3 spells CASSDSYSASLGEQFF.

The chain carries TRBV6-1 and TRBJ2-3; the D call of TRBD1 rests on TCRdb alone, since no DNA is present to check it. Germline assignment: CDR1 MNHNS and CDR2 SASEGT. This CDR3 region has 16 residues. CDR3 amino acids: CASVPGQGMVTDTQYF.

The genes are TRBV12-5 and TRBJ2-3; TCRdb names TRBD1, which stays unverified in the absence of DNA. The CDR3 spans 14 residues. The germline CDR1 and CDR2 sequences are LGHNT and FRNRAP. This CDR3 reads CASGPLGARGTQYF.

The genes are TRBV27 and TRBJ1-1; without DNA, the TCRdb call of TRBD1 cannot be checked. From germline, CDR1 is MNHEY and CDR2 SMNVEV (reference sequence). The CDR3 runs 15 residues. The CDR3 sequence is CATKRAGARSTEAFF.

The chain uses TRBV2 and TRBJ2-2; absent DNA, TCRdb's TRBD1 call cannot be checked. CDR1 is SNHLY, CDR2 FYNNEI, per germline. CDR3 size: 15 residues. The CDR3 spells CASLREGRNTGELFF.

This chain links TRBV20-1 with TRBJ2-1; TCRdb's D gene call, TRBD1, goes unchecked for lack of DNA. The CDR3 loop spans 17 amino acids. Germline V lookup: CDR1 DFQATT, CDR2 SNEGSKA (reference sequence). This CDR3 is CSAPGRGAVRSYNEQFF.

This chain joins TRBV2 and TRBJ2-5; with no DNA, the TCRdb D assignment of TRBD1 cannot be verified. CDR3 length equals 14 residues. Germline V gene sequence: CDR1 SNHLY, CDR2 FYNNEI. CDR3 amino acids: CASSDPRGGETQYF.

The chain joins TRBV11-2 to TRBJ2-3; the D gene TCRdb calls, TRBD2, cannot be checked with no DNA. CDR3 length equals 18 residues. Per the germline V gene, CDR1 is SGHAT and CDR2 is FQNNGV. CDR3 loop: CASSLVSASGLYTDTQYF.

The chain joins TRBV12-3 or TRBV12-4 to TRBJ2-5. The CDR3 is made up of 15 amino acids. This CDR3 is CASSLGRGLQETQYF.

This chain links TRBV7-2 with TRBJ1-2. Germline V gene sequence: CDR1 SGHTA, CDR2 FQGNSA. The CDR3 extends over 13 amino acids. The CDR3 loop is CASSLERGEGYTF. The whole variable domain, filled in from reference TRBV7-2 and TRBJ1-2, reads GAGVSQSPSNKVTEKGKDVELRCDPISGHTALYWYRQSLGQGLEFLIYFQGNSAPDKSGLPSDRFSAERTGGSVSTLTIQRTQQEDSAVYLCASSLERGEGYTFGSGTRLTVV.

CDR3 in amino acids: CASSSGGFSGNTIYF. This chain links TRBV7-9 with TRBJ1-3. Germline V gene sequence: CDR1 SEHNR, CDR2 FQNEAQ (reference sequence). The CDR3 has 15 residues.

This chain links TRBV2 with TRBJ1-3. Germline lookup yields CDR1 SNHLY and CDR2 FYNNEI. CDR3 length: 14 amino acids. CDR3 region: CASSEDTSGNTIYF.

This rearrangement joins TRBV5-1 to TRBJ2-7; TCRdb picks TRBD1, but there is no DNA to check that call. Germline CDR1 and CDR2: SGHRS and YFSETQ. The CDR3 consists of 11 residues. This CDR3 reads CASSLGGGQYF.

J is TRBJ2-5 and V is TRBV18; the D gene TCRdb calls, TRBD2, cannot be checked with no DNA. CDR3 size: 14 residues. In germline, CDR1 is KGHSH, CDR2 LQKENI. CDR3: CASSPERAQETQYF.